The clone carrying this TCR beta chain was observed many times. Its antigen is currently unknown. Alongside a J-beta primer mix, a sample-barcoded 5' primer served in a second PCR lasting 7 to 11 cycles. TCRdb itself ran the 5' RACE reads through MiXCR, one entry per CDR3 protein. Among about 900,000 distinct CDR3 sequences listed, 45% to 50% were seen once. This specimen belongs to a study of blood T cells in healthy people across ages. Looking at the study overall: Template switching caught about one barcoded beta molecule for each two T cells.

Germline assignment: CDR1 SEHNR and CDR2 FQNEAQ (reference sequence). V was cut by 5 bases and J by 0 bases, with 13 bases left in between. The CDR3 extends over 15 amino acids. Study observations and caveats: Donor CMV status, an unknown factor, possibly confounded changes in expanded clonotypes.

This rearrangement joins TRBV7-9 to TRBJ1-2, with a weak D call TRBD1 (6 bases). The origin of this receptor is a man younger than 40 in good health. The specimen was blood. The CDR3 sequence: CASSETGEANYGYTF. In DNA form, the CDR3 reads TGTGCCAGCAGCGAGACAGGAGAAGCTAACTATGGCTACACCTTC.